A selection of T cell receptor beta chains follows, all from one sample in a study of T cell repertoires in cytomegalovirus infection. TCRdb passed the reads through MiXCR, listing each CDR3 protein once. Altogether around 140,000 distinct CDR3 sequences are present, roughly 6% being singletons, with the ten largest covering more than 15%. What was sequenced was PBMCs. These receptors all come from a human donor in good health (CMV status not recorded). Some clones in this sample may be carry-over from other donors' samples. CDR3s include the opening cysteine and the closing phenylalanine or tryptophan. Fields, in order: J gene, V gene, CDR3 protein.

>TRBJ2-5|TRBV18
CASSSPGGPQETQYF
>TRBJ2-3|TRBV7-2
CASSPRLAGGPDTQYF
>TRBJ2-1|TRBV7-8
CASSILAGLYNEQFF
>TRBJ2-3|TRBV11-2
CASSLDQGGRRATDTQYF
>TRBJ2-7|TRBV6-6
CASRPTGSVYEQYF
>TRBJ1-5|TRBV12-3/TRBV12-4
CASSPLGGGENQPQHF
>TRBJ2-3|TRBV11-2
CASNWERGRTDTQYF
>TRBJ2-7|TRBV19
CASSERDGPYEQYF
>TRBJ2-7|TRBV27
CASSFRDGYEQYF
>TRBJ1-4|TRBV7-2
CASSPTGPTNEKLFF
>TRBJ2-7|TRBV9
CASSVAGTSDYEQYF
>TRBJ1-2|TRBV28
CASSLQGPGDYGYTF
>TRBJ1-2|TRBV5-4
CASSRGTDIYGYTF
>TRBJ2-7|TRBV5-1
CASSLGRGLGTPYEQYF
>TRBJ2-3|TRBV7-2
CASSLRLAGGGVTDTQYF
>TRBJ2-3|TRBV20-1
CSAPPLAGTDTQYF
>TRBJ2-1|TRBV7-9
CASSKRDSGSYNEQFF
>TRBJ2-1|TRBV28
CASREGGVNNEQFF
>TRBJ1-1|TRBV19
CASSIIVGATNTEAFF
>TRBJ2-1|TRBV30
CAWTGGTYNEQFF
>TRBJ1-4|TRBV7-6
CASSSDLGSTNEKLFF
>TRBJ2-3|TRBV7-9
CASSSPTGTHQGQYF
>TRBJ1-1|TRBV14
CASSQVGQTPEAFF
>TRBJ2-3|TRBV7-3
CASSPGADTQYF
>TRBJ2-5|TRBV20-1
CSANSPGQQETQYF
>TRBJ1-6|TRBV6-4
CASSWDWSSPLHF
>TRBJ2-3|TRBV4-3
CASSQDTGQGTDTQYF
>TRBJ1-5|TRBV7-2
CASSYGRYQPQHF
>TRBJ2-7|TRBV3-1
CASSQDASGANEQYF
>TRBJ2-7|TRBV7-9
CASSLDWDSYEQYF
>TRBJ2-3|TRBV11-2
CASSKTSGGADWNTDTQYF
>TRBJ1-2|TRBV7-8
CASSGGARANYGYTF
>TRBJ2-1|TRBV7-8
CASSLEDRSYNEQFF
>TRBJ1-5|TRBV19
CASSMAGTSNQPQHF
>TRBJ1-1|TRBV2
CASRLYTDKNTEAFF
>TRBJ1-1|TRBV7-9
CASSSLEPDGNTEAFF
>TRBJ2-7|TRBV7-2
CASSLGSGTLEQYF
>TRBJ2-1|TRBV7-9
CASSTHRSEQFF
>TRBJ2-3|TRBV7-2
CASSSFGGAGTDTQYF
>TRBJ1-2|TRBV7-2
CASSLYPLDVNYGYTF
>TRBJ2-7|TRBV7-2
CASSPRQGPYEQYF
>TRBJ2-3|TRBV29-1
CSVEPGGLLDTQYF
>TRBJ1-5|TRBV25-1
CASSPGAYQPQHF
>TRBJ1-2|TRBV7-2
CASSQGGVYNGYTF
>TRBJ1-1|TRBV7-2
CASSFFSAGTEAFF
>TRBJ1-5|TRBV5-1
CASSSTADRGSNQPQHF
>TRBJ1-2|TRBV19
CASSVSRGLVSYGYTF
>TRBJ2-1|TRBV20-1
CSAHADTAATSYNEQFF
>TRBJ1-6|TRBV7-2
CASSPRWVGLTNSPLHF
>TRBJ2-5|TRBV4-3
CASSQLQGGAETQYF
>TRBJ2-5|TRBV29-1
CSVGPRAGAGRRAQYF
>TRBJ2-6|TRBV6-2/TRBV6-3
CASLVQGANVLTF
>TRBJ2-5|TRBV20-1
CSAGRPGEETQYF
>TRBJ1-6|TRBV29-1
CSVSTGGNSPLHF
>TRBJ1-1|TRBV6-6
CASRDGALVTEAFF
>TRBJ1-1|TRBV7-9
CASSSKVPGMNTEAFF